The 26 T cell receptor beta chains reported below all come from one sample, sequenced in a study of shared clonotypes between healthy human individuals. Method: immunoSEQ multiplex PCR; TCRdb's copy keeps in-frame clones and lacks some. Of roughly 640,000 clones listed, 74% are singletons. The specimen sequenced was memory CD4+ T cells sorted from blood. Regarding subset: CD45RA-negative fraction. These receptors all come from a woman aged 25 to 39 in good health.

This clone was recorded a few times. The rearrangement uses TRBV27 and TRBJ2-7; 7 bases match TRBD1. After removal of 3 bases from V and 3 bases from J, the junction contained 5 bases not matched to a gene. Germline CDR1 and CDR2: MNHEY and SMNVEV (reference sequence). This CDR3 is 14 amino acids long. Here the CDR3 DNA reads TGTGCCAGCAGTTTCCGACAGGGTATCTACGAGCAGTACTTC. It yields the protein CASSFRQGIYEQYF.

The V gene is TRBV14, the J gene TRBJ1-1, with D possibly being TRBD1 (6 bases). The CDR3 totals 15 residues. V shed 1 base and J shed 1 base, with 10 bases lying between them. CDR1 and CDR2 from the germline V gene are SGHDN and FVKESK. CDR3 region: CASSQAMGQNTEAFF. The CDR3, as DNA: TGTGCCAGCAGCCAAGCTATGGGACAGAACACTGAAGCTTTCTTT.

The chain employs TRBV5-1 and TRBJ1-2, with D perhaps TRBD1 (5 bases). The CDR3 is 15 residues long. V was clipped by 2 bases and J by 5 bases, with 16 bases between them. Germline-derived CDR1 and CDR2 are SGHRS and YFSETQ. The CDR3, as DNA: TGCGCCAGCAGCTTTGGGGCCAGCAGGGTGTATGGCTACACCTTC. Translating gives CASSFGASRVYGYTF.

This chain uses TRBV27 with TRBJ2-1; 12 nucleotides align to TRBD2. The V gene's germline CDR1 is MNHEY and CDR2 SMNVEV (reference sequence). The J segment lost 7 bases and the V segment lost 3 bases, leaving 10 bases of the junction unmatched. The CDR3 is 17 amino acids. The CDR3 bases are TGTGCCAGCAGTTTCCTGACTAGCGGGAGACCCGGGAATGAGCAGTTCTTC. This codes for CASSFLTSGRPGNEQFF.

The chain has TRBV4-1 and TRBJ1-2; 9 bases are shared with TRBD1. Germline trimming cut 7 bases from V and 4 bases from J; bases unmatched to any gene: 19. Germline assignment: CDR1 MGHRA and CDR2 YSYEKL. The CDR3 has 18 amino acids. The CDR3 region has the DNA TGCGCCAGCACCCCGGGGAGCAGCACAGGGGGCTTTTCCTATGGCTACACCTTC. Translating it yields CASTPGSSTGGFSYGYTF.

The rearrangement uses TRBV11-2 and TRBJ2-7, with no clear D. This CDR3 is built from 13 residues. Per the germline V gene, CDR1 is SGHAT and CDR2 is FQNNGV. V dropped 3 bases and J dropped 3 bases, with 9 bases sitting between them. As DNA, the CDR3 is TGTGCCAGCAGCTTGGACGGTCACTACGAGCAGTACTTC. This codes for CASSLDGHYEQYF.

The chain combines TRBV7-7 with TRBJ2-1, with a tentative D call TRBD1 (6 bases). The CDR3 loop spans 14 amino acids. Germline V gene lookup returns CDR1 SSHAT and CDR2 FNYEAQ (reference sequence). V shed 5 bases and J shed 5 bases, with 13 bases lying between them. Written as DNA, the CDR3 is TGTGCCAGCAGCACAGGGTACCTCGACAATGAGCAGTTCTTC. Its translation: CASSTGYLDNEQFF.

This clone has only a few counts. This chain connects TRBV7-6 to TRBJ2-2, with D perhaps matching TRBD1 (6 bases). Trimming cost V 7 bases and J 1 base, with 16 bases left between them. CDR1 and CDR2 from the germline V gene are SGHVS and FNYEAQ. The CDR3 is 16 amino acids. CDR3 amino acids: CASTLQQGQNTGELFF. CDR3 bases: TGTGCCAGCACCCTCCAGCAGGGACAGAACACCGGGGAGCTGTTTTTT.

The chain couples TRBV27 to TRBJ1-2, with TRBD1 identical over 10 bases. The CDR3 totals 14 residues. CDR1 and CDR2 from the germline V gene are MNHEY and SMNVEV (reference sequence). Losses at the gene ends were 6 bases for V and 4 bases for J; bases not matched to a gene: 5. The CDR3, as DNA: TGTGCCAGCAGGACAGGGGGCTCGGTCTATGGCTACACCTTC. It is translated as CASRTGGSVYGYTF.

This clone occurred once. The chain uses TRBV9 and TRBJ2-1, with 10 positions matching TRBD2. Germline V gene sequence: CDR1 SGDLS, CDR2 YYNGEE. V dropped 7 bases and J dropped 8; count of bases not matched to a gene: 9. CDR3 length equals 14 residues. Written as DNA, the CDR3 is TGTGCCAGCGGAGGGCTAGCGGGAGTTCATGAGCAGTTCTTC. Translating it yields CASGGLAGVHEQFF.

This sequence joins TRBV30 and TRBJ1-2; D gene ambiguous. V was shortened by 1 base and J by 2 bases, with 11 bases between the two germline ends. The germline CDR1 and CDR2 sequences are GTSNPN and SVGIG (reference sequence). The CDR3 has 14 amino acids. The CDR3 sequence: CAWSALGINYGYTF. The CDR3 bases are TGTGCCTGGAGTGCTCTTGGGATAAACTATGGCTACACCTTC.

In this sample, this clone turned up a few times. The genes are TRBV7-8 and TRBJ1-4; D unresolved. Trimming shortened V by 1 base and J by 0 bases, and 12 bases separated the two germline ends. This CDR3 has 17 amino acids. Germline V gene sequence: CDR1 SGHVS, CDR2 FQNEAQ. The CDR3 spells CASSLGGAATTNEKLFF. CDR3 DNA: TGTGCCAGCAGCTTAGGCGGCGCAGCCACAACTAATGAAAAACTGTTTTTT. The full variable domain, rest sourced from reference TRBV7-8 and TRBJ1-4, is GAGVSQSPRYKVAKRGQDVALRCDPISGHVSLFWYQQALGQGPEFLTYFQNEAQLDKSGLPSDRFFAERPEGSVSTLKIQRTQQEDSAVYLCASSLGGAATTNEKLFFGSGTQLSVL.

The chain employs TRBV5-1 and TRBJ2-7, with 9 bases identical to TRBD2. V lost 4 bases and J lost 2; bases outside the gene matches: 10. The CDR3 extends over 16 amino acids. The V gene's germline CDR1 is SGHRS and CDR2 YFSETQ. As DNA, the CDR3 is TGCGCCAGCAGCGGAGGACTAGCGCAAATTACCTACGAGCAGTACTTC. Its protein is CASSGGLAQITYEQYF.

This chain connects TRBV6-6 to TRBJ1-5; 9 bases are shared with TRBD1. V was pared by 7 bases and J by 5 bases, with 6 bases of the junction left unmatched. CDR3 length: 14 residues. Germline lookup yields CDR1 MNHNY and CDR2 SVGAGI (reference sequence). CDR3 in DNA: TGTGCCAGCACCGGACAGGGGAGCTATCAGCCCCAGCATTTT. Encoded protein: CASTGQGSYQPQHF.

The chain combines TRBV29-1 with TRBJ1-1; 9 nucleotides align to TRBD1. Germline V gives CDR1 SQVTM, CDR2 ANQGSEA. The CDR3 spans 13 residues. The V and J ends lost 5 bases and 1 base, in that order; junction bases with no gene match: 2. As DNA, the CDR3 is TGCAGCGTTTGGACAGGGGCGAACACTGAAGCTTTCTTT. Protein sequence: CSVWTGANTEAFF.

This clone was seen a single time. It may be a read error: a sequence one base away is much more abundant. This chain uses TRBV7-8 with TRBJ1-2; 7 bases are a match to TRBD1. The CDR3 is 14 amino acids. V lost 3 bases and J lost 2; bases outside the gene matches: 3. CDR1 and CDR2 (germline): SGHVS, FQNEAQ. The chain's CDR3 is CASSLGTVNYGYTF. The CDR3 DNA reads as TGTGCCAGCAGCTTGGGGACAGTGAACTATGGCTACACCTTC. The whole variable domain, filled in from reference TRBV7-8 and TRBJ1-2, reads GAGVSQSPRYKVAKRGQDVALRCDPISGHVSLFWYQQALGQGPEFLTYFQNEAQLDKSGLPSDRFFAERPEGSVSTLKIQRTQQEDSAVYLCASSLGTVNYGYTFGSGTRLTVV.

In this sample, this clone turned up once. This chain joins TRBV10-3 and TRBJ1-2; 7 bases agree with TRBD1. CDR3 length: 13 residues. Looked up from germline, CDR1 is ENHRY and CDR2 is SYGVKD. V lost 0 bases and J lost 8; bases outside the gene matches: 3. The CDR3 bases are TGTGCCATCAGTGAGTCTCGGACAGGAGGCTACACCTTC. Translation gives CAISESRTGGYTF.

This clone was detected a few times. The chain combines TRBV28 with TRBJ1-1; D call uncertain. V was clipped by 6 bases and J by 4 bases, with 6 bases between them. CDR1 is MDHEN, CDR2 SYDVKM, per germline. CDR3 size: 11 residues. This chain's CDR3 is CASRSRTEAFF. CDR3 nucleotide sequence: TGTGCCAGCAGGTCGCGCACTGAAGCTTTCTTT.

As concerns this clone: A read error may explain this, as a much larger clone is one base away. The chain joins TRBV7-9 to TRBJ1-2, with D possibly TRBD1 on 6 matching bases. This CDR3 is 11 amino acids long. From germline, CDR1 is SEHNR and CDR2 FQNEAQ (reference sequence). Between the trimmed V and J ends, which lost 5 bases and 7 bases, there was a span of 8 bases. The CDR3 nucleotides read TGTGCCAGCAGCCCGGACAGTGGCTACACCTTC. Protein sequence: CASSPDSGYTF.

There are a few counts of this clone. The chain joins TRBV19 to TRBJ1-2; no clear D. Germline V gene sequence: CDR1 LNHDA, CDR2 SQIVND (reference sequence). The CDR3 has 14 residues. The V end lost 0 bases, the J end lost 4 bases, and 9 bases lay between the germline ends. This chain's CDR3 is CASSIDRALYGYTF. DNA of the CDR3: TGTGCCAGTAGTATAGATCGAGCCCTCTATGGCTACACCTTC. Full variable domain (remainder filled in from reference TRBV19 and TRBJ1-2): DGGITQSPKYLFRKEGQNVTLSCEQNLNHDAMYWYRQDPGQGLRLIYYSQIVNDFQKGDIAEGYSVSREKKESFPLTVTSAQKNPTAFYLCASSIDRALYGYTFGSGTRLTVV.

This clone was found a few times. The chain's CDR3 is CASSYQGTGGAEQYF. The CDR3 DNA follows: TGTGCCAGCAGTTACCAGGGGACAGGGGGTGCCGAGCAGTACTTC. The V gene is TRBV6-6, the J gene TRBJ2-7; 11 nucleotides line up with TRBD1. CDR1 is MNHNY, CDR2 SVGAGI, per germline (reference sequence). The CDR3 is 15 residues long. J gave up 6 bases and V 2 bases, and 6 bases lay outside the gene matches.

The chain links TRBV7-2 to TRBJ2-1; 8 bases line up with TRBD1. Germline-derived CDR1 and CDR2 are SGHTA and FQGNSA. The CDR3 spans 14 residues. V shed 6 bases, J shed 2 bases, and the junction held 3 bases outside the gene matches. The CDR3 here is CASRPGQAYNEQFF. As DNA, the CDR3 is TGTGCCAGCAGACCGGGACAGGCCTACAATGAGCAGTTCTTC.

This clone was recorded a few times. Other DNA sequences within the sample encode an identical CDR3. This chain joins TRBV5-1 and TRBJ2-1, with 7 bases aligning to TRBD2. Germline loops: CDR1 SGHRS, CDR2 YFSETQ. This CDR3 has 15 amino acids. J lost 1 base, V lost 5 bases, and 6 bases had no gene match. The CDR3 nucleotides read TGCGCCAGCAGTCCGTCTAGCGGTTCCTACAATGAGCAGTTCTTC. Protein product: CASSPSSGSYNEQFF. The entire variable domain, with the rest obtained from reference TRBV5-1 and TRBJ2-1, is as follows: KAGVTQTPRYLIKTRGQQVTLSCSPISGHRSVSWYQQTPGQGLQFLFEYFSETQRNKGNFPGRFSGRQFSNSRSEMNVSTLELGDSALYLCASSPSSGSYNEQFFGPGTRLTVL.

CDR3 sequence (DNA): TGTGCCAGCTCACCACCGGTCTGGGACGGCGCTTATCCCGAGCAGTACTTC. Its protein is CASSPPVWDGAYPEQYF. The V call is TRBV18, the J call TRBJ2-5, with D perhaps given as TRBD1 or TRBD2 (5 bases each). The DNA end favors TRBJ2-7, so the J call may be wrong. In germline, CDR1 is KGHSH, CDR2 LQKENI. CDR3 length: 17 amino acids.

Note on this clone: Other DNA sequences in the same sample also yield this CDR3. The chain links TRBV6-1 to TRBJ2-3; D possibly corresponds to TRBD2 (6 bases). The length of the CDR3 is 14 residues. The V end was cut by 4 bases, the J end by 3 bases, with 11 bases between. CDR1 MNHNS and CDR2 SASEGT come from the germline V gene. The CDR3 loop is CASSVGGETDTQYF. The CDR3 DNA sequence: TGTGCCAGCAGTGTTGGCGGGGAAACAGATACGCAGTATTTT.

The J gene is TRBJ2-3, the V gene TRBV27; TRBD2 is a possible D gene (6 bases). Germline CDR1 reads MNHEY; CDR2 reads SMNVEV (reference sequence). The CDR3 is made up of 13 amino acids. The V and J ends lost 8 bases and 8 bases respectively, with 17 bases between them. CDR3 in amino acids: CASCRSGGGTQYF. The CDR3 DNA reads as TGTGCCAGCTGCCGGAGTGGGGGAGGTACGCAGTATTTT.